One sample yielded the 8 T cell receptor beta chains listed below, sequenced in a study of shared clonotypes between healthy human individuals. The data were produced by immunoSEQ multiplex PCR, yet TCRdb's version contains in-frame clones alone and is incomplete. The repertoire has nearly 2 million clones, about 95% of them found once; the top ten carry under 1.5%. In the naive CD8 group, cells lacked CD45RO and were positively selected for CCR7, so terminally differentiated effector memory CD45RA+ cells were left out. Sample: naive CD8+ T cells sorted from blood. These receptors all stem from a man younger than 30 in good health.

The CDR3 protein is CASSPGGNYNEQFF. CDR3 coding DNA: TGTGCCAGCAGCCCGGGGGGAAACTACAATGAGCAGTTCTTC. The V call is TRBV9, the J call TRBJ2-1, with 7 bases identical to TRBD2. The CDR3 runs to 14 residues. The V segment lost 4 bases and the J segment 3 bases; nucleotides outside the gene matches: 4. Germline assignment: CDR1 SGDLS and CDR2 YYNGEE.

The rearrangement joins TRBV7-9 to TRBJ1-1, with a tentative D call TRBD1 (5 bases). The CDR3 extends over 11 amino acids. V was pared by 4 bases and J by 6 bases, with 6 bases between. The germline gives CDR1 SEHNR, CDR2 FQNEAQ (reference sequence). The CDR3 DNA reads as TGTGCCAGCAGCTCGGGGGCTGAAGCTTTCTTT. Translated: CASSSGAEAFF.

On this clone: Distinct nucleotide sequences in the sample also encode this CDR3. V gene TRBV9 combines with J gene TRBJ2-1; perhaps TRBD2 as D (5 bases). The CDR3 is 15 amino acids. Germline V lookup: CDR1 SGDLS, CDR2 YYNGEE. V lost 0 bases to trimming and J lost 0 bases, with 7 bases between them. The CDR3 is CASSVGGGSYNEQFF. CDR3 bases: TGTGCCAGCAGCGTAGGAGGAGGCTCCTACAATGAGCAGTTCTTC. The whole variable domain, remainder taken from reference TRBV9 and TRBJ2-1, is DSGVTQTPKHLITATGQRVTLRCSPRSGDLSVYWYQQSLDQGLQFLIQYYNGEERAKGNILERFSAQQFPDLHSELNLSSLELGDSALYFCASSVGGGSYNEQFFGPGTRLTVL.

CDR3 loop: CASSWTGVEETQYF. The DNA for the CDR3 is TGTGCCAGCAGTTGGACAGGGGTAGAGGAGACCCAGTACTTC. J is TRBJ2-5 and V is TRBV6-6; 9 bases line up with TRBD1. This CDR3 has 14 residues. The V gene end was trimmed by 4 bases and the J gene end by 5 bases; junction bases not matched to a gene: 5. From germline, CDR1 is MNHNY and CDR2 SVGAGI (reference sequence).

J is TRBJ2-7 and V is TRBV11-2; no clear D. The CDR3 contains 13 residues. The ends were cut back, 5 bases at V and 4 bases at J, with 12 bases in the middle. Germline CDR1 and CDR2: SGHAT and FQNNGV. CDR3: CASSPRSPYEQYF. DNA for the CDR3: TGTGCCAGCAGCCCCCGCAGCCCTTACGAGCAGTACTTC.

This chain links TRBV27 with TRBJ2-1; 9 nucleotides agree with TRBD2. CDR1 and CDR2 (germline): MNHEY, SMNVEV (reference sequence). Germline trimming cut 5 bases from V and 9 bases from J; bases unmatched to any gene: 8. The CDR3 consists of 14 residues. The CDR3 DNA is TGTGCCAGCAGTGAGCTAGCGGGGTATGTTGAGCAGTTCTTC. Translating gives CASSELAGYVEQFF.

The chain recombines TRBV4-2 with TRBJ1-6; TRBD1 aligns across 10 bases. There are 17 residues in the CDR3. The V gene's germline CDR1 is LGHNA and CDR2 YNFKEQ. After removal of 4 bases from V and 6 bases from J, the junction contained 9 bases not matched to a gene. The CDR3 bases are TGTGCCAGCAGCCCTAACCCGGGACAGGGGAGTAATTCACCCCTCCACTTT. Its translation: CASSPNPGQGSNSPLHF.

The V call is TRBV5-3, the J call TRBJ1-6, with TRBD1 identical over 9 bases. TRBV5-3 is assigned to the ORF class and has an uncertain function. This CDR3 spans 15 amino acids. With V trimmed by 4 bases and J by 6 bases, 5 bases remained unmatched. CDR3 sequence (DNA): TGTGCCAGAAGCGACCGGGACAGGGTTAATTCACCCCTCCACTTT. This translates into CARSDRDRVNSPLHF.